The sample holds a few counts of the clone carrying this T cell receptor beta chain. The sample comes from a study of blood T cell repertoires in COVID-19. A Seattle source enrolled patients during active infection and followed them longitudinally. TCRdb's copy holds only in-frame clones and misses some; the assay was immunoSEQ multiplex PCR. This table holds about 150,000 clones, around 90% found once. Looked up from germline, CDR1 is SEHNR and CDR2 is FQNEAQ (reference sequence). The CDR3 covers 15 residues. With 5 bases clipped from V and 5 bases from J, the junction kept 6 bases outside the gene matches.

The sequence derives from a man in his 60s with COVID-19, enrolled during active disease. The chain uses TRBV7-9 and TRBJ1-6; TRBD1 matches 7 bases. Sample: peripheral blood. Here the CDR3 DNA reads TGTGCCAGCAGCCAAAATCAGGGGGATAATTCACCCCTCCACTTT. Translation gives CASSQNQGDNSPLHF.